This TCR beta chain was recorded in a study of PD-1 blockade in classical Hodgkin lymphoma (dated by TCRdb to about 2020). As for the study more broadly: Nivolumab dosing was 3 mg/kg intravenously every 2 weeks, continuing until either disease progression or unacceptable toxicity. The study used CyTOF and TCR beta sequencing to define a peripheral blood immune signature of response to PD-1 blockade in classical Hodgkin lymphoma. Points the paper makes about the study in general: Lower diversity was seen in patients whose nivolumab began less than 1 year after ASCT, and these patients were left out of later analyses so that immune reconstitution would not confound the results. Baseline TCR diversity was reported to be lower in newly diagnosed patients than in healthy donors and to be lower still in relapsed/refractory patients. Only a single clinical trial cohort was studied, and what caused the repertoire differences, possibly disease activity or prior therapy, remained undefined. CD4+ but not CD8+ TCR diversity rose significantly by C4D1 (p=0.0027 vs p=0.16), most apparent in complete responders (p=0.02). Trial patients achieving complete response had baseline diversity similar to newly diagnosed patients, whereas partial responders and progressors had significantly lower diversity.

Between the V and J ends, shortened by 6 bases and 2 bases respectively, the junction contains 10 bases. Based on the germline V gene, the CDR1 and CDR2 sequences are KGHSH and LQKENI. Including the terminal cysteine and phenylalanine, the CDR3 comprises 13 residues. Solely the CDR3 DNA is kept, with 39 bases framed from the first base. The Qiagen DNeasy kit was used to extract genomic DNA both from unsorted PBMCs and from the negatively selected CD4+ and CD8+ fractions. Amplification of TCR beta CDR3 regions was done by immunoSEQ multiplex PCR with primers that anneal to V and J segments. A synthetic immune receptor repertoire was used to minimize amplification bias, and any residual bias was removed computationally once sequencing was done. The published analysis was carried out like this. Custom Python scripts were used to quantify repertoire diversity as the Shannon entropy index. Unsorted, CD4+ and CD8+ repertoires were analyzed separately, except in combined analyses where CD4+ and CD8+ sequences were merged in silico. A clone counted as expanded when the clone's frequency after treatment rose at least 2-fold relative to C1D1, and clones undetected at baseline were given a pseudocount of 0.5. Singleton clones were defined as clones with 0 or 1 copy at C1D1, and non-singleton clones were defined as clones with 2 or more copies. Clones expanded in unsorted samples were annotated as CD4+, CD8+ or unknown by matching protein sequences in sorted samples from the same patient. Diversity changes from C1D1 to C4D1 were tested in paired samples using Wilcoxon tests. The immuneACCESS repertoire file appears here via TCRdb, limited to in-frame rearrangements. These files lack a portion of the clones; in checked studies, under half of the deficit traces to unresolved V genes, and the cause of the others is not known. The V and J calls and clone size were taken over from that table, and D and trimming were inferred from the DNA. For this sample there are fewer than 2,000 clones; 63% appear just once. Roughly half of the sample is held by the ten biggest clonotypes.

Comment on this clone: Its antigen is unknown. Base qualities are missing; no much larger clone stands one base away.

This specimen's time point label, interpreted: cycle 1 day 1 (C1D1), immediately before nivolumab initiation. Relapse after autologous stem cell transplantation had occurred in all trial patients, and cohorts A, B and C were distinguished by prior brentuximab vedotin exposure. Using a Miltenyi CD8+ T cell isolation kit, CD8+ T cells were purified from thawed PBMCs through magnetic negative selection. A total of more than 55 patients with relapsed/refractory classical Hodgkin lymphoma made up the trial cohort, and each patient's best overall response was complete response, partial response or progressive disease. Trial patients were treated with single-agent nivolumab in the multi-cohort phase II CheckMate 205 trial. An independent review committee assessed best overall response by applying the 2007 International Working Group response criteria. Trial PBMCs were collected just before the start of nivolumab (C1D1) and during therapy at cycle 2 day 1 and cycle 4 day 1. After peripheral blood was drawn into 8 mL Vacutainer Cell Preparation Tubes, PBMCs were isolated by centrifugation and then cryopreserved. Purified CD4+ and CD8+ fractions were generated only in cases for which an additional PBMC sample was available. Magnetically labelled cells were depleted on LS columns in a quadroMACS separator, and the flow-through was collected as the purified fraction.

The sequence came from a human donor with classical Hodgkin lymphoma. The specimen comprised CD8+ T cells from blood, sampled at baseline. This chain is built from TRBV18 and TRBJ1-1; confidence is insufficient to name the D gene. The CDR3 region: CASSPEGNTEAFF. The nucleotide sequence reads TGTGCCAGCTCGCCTGAGGGAAACACTGAAGCTTTCTTT.